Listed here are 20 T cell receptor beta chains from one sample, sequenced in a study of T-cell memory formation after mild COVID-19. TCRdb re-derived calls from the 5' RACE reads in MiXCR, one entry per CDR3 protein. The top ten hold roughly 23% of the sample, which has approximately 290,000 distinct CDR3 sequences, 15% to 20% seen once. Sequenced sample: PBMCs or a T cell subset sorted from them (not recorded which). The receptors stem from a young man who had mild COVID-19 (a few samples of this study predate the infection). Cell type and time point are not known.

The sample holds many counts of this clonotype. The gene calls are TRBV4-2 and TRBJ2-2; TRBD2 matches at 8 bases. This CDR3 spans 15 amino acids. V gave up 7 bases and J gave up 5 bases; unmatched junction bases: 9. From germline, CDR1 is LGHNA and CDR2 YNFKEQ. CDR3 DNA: TGTGCCAGCAATACGGAGACTAGCGAAACCGGGGAGCTGTTTTTT. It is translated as CASNTETSETGELFF.

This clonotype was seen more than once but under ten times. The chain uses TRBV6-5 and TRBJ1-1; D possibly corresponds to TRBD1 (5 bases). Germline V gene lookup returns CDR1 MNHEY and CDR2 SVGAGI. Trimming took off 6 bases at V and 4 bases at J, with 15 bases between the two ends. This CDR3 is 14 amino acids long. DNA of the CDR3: TGTGCCAGCAGCCTCTCTCAGGGCTCCACTGAAGCTTTCTTT. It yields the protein CASSLSQGSTEAFF.

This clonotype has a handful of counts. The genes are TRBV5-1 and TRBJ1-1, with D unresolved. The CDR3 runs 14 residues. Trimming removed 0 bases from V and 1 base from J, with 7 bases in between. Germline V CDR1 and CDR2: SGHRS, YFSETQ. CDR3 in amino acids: CASSLDAGNTEAFF. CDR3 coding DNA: TGCGCCAGCAGCTTGGATGCAGGGAACACTGAAGCTTTCTTT.

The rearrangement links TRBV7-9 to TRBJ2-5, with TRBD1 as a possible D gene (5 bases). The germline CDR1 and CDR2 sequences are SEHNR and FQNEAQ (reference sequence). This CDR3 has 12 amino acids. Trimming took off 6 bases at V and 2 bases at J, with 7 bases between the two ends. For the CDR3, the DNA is TGTGCCAGCAGGACAGCGCAAGAGACCCAGTACTTC. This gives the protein CASRTAQETQYF.

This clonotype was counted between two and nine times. The CDR3 DNA follows: TGTGCCTGGTCCACTAGCGGGGCTGGGGGCTACACCTTC. This encodes CAWSTSGAGGYTF. This chain connects TRBV30 to TRBJ1-2; perhaps TRBD1 as D (5 bases). The V gene's germline CDR1 is GTSNPN and CDR2 SVGIG (reference sequence). The CDR3 extends over 13 amino acids. Trimming cost V 5 bases and J 8 bases, with 18 bases left between them. The variable domain in full, with the rest retrieved from reference TRBV30 and TRBJ1-2, is SQTIHQWPATLVQPVGSPLSLECTVEGTSNPNLYWYRQAAGRGLQLLFYSVGIGQISSEVPQNLSASRPQDRQFILSSKKLLLSDSGFYLCAWSTSGAGGYTFGSGTRLTVV.

CDR3 DNA: TGTGCCAGCAGCCTCACCTGGACGGCTGAAGCTTTCTTT. Amino acids: CASSLTWTAEAFF. The chain carries TRBV6-2 or TRBV6-3 and TRBJ1-1; no reliable D call. Trimming took off 6 bases at V and 6 bases at J, with 14 bases between the two ends. CDR1 is MNHEY and CDR2 is SVGEGT in the germline V gene. The length of the CDR3 is 13 residues.

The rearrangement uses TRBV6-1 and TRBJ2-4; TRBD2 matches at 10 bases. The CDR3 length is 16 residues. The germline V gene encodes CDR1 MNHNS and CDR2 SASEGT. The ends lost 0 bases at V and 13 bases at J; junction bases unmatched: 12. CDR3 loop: CASSEALLASGGGQYF. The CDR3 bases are TGTGCCAGCAGTGAAGCGCTTCTCGCTAGCGGGGGCGGCCAGTACTTC.

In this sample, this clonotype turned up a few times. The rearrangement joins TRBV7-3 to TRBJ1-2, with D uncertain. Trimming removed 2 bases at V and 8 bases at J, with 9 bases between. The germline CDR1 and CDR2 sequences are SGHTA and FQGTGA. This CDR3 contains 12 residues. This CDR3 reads CASSLDSEGYTF. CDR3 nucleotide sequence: TGTGCCAGCAGCTTAGACTCGGAAGGCTACACCTTC. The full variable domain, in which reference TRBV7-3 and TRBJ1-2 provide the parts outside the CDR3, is GAGVSQTPSNKVTEKGKYVELRCDPISGHTALYWYRQSLGQGPEFLIYFQGTGAADDSGLPNDRFFAVRPEGSVSTLKIQRTERGDSAVYLCASSLDSEGYTFGSGTRLTVV.

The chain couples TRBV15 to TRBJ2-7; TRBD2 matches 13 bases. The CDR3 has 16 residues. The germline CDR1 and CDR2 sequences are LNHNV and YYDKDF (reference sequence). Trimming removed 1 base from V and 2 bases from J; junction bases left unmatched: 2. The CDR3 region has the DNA TGTGCCACCAGCAGAGGACTAGCGGGGGGTCCCTACGAGCAGTACTTC. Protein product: CATSRGLAGGPYEQYF.

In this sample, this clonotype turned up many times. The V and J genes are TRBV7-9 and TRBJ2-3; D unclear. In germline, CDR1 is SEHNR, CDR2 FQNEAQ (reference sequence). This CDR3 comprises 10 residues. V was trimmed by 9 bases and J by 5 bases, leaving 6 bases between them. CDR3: CASELDTQYF. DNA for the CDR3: TGTGCCAGTGAATTAGATACGCAGTATTTT.

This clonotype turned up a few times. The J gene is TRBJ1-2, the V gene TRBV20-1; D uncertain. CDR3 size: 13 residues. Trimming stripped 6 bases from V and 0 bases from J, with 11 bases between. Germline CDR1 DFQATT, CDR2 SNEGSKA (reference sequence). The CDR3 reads CSAWTDANYGYTF. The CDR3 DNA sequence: TGCAGTGCATGGACGGACGCTAACTATGGCTACACCTTC.

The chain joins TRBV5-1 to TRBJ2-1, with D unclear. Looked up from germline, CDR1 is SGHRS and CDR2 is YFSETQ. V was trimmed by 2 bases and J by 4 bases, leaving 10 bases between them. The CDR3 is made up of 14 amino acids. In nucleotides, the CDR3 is TGCGCCAGCAGCTTTATGGCAACGTACAATGAGCAGTTCTTC. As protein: CASSFMATYNEQFF. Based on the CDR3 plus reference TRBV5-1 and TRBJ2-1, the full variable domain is KAGVTQTPRYLIKTRGQQVTLSCSPISGHRSVSWYQQTPGQGLQFLFEYFSETQRNKGNFPGRFSGRQFSNSRSEMNVSTLELGDSALYLCASSFMATYNEQFFGPGTRLTVL.

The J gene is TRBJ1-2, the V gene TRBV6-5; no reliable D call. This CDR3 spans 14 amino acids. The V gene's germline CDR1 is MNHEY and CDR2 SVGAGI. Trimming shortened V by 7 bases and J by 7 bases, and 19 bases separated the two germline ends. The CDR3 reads CASTNHLGTPGYTF. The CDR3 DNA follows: TGTGCCAGCACCAACCACTTGGGAACCCCTGGCTACACCTTC.

The CDR3 DNA reads TGTGCCAGTAGTATCCCTGGACAGGGCCACTATGGCTACACCTTC. Its translation: CASSIPGQGHYGYTF. J is TRBJ1-2 and V is TRBV19, with 8 bases fitting TRBD1. The germline V gene has CDR1 LNHDA and CDR2 SQIVND (reference sequence). The CDR3 spans 15 residues. Unmatched junction bases numbered 6, after V lost 3 bases and J lost 3 bases.

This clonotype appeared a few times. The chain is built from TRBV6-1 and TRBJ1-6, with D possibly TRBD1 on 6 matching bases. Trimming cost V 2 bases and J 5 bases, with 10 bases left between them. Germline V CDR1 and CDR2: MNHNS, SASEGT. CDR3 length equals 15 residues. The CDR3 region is CASSEQGQDNSPLHF. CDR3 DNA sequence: TGTGCCAGCAGTGAACAGGGACAAGATAATTCACCCCTCCACTTT.

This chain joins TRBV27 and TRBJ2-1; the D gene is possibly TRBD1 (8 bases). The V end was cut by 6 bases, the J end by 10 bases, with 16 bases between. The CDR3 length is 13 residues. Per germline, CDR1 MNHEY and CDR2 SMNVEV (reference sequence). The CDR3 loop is CASRTDREGEQFF. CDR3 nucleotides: TGTGCCAGCAGAACGGACAGGGAGGGCGAGCAGTTCTTC.

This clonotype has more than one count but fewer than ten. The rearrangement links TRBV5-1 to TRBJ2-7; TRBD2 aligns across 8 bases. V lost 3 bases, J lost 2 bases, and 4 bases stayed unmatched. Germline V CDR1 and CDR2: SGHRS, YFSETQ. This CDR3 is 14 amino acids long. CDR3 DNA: TGCGCCAGCAGCTCCGGCGGGGGGACCTACGAGCAGTACTTC. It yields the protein CASSSGGGTYEQYF.

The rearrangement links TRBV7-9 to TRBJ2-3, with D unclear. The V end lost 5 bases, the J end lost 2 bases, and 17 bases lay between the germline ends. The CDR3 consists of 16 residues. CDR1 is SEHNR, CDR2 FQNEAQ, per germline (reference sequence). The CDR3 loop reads CASSAVRIRHTDTQYF. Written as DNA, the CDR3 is TGTGCCAGCAGCGCCGTACGGATAAGACACACAGATACGCAGTATTTT.

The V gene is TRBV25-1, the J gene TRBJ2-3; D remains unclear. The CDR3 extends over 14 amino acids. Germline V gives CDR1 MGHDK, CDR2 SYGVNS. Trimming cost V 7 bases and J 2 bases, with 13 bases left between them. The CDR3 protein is CASIGQRHTDTQYF. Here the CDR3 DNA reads TGTGCCAGCATAGGTCAACGACACACAGATACGCAGTATTTT.

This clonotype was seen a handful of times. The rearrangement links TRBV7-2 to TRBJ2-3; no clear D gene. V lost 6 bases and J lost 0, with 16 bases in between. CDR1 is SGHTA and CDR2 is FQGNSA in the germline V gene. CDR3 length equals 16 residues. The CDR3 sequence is CASRFELGRSTDTQYF. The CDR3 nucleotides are TGTGCCAGCAGATTCGAGTTAGGGCGAAGCACAGATACGCAGTATTTT.